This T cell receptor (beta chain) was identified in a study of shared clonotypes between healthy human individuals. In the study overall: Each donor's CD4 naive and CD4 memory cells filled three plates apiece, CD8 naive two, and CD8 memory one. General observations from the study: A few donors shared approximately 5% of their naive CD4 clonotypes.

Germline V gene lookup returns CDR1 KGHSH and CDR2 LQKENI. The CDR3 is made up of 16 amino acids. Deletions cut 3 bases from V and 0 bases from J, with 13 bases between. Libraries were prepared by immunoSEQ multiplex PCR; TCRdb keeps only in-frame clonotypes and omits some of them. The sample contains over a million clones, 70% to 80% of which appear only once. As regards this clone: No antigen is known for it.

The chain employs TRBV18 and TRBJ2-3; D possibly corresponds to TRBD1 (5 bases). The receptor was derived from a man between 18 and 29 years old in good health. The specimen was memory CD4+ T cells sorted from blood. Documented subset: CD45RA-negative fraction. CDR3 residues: CASSPYGQPSTDTQYF. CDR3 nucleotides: TGTGCCAGCTCACCTTACGGACAACCGAGCACAGATACGCAGTATTTT.